The T cell receptor beta chain under discussion was sequenced for a study of T cells after yellow fever vaccination. Generation of TCR cDNA used 5'RACE template switching (which added a universal primer site and UMIs). TCRdb used MiXCR to reprocess the 5' RACE reads, holding one entry per CDR3 protein. The profile covers some 350,000 distinct CDR3 sequences, with 6.2% appearing a single time and approximately 15% taken by the ten largest. Per the germline V gene, CDR1 is SGHRS and CDR2 is YFSETQ. V lost 4 bases and J 3 bases, leaving 14 bases between the germline ends. The CDR3 length is 16 residues. This clonotype was seen ten or more times.

V gene TRBV5-1 combines with J gene TRBJ2-6; the D is unclear. This receptor was identified in a man aged 25 to 45 who received the YFV17D yellow fever vaccine. Sequenced material: PBMCs, taken 5 days after the yellow fever booster vaccination. The CDR3 region is CASSPDTPNGANVLTF. In nucleotides, the CDR3 is TGCGCCAGCAGCCCCGACACCCCTAATGGGGCCAACGTCCTGACTTTC.